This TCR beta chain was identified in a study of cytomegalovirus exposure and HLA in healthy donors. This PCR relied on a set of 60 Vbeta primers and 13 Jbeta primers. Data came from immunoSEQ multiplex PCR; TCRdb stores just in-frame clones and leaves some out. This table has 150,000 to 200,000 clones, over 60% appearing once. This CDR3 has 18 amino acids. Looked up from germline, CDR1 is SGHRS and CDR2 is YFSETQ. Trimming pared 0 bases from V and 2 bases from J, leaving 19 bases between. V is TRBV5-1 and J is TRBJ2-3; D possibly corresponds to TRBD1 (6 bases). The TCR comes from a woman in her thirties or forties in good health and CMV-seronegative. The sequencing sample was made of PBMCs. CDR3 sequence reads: CASSLALGRGDPTDTQYF. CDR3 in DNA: TGCGCCAGCAGCTTGGCCTTGGGCAGGGGCGACCCCACAGATACGCAGTATTTT.